This T cell receptor beta chain was sequenced in a study of blood T cell repertoires in COVID-19. The assay was immunoSEQ multiplex PCR, and TCRdb's table has in-frame clones only and misses some. This table holds nearly 350,000 clones, approximately 91% found once. The CDR3 is 16 residues long. Per germline, CDR1 KGHSH and CDR2 LQKENI. Trimming cost V 0 bases and J 5 bases, with 16 bases left between them. The TCR originated in a woman in her sixties or seventies with COVID-19, enrolled during active disease. The sample was peripheral blood. This chain connects TRBV18 to TRBJ2-5; tentative D call: TRBD1 (5 bases). CDR3 sequence: CASSPPQGSGRETQYF. The CDR3, as DNA: TGTGCCAGCTCACCACCCCAGGGAAGTGGACGGGAGACCCAGTACTTC. The full variable domain, with the rest looked up from reference TRBV18 and TRBJ2-5, is NAGVMQNPRHLVRRRGQEARLRCSPMKGHSHVYWYRQLPEEGLKFMVYLQKENIIDESGMPKERFSAEFPKEGPSILRIQQVVRGDSAAYFCASSPPQGSGRETQYFGPGTRLLVL.